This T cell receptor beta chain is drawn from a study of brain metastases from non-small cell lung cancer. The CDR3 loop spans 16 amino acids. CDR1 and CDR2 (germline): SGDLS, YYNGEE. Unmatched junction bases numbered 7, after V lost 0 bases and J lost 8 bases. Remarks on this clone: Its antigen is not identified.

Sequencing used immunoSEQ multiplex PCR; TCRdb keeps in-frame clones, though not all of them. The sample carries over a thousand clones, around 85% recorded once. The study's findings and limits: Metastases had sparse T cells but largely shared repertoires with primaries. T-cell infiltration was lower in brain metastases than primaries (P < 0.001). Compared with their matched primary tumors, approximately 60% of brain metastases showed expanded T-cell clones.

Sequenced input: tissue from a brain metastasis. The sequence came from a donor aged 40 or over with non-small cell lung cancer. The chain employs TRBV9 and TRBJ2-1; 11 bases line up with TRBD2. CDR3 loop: CASSVATSGMDDEQFF. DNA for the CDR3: TGTGCCAGCAGCGTAGCGACTAGCGGGATGGATGATGAGCAGTTCTTC.